Detailed here is one T cell receptor (beta chain). This clonotype occurred many times. Its specific antigen is unknown. Base qualities are not provided; no much larger clone lies one nucleotide away. The data derive from a study of T cells after yellow fever vaccination (dated by TCRdb to between 2019 and 2020). Background on the whole study: The SMART-Seq v4 Ultra Low Input RNA kit was used to prepare libraries from fractions with low cell numbers. To follow T-cell clones before and after primary and booster YFV17D yellow fever vaccination, bulk TCR alpha and beta repertoires were sequenced over time. Two healthy male donors made up the cohort, one aged 18 to 30 years and the other aged 30 to 40 years. Blood samples were taken at several timepoints before and after primary and secondary immunization, and bulk PBMC replicates and cell subsets were isolated.

There are 15 amino acids in the CDR3, from cysteine to phenylalanine inclusive. Just CDR3 DNA is preserved here, 45 bases in frame from base 1. CDR1 and CDR2, looked up from the germline V gene, are MNHEY and SVGEGT. V and J are truncated by 2 bases and 1 base respectively, leaving an intervening sequence of 6 bases. The treatment or condition label, as the study defines it: live attenuated yellow fever vaccine strain. Two biological replicates of bulk PBMCs were collected at each blood-draw timepoint. A standard Ficoll-Paque protocol was used to isolate PBMCs from peripheral blood. RNA was extracted with TriZol from bulk PBMCs, CD4 and CD8 fractions, and dextramer-positive and dextramer-negative fractions. Here is what the overall study found, with its caveats: Compared with the primary T-cell response, the secondary T-cell response was weaker but faster, peaking on day 5 rather than day 15. Computational filtering was needed because FACS-sorted repertoires could contain abundant contaminating clonotypes from the bulk population. The study included only two donors, which limits how far the findings can be generalized. A small share of clonotypes occurred in both CD4 and CD8 compartments, likely arising from convergent recombination. After the booster, most of the clones that had expanded following primary vaccination were detected again (about 95% of CD4 and roughly nine tenths of CD8), which suggests that memory was broadly maintained.

TCR cDNA was made using 5'RACE template switching, a step that added a universal primer site and unique molecular identifiers. Priming of cDNA synthesis was performed from both the TCR alpha and TCR beta constant segments. Library amplification used two PCR steps, and the second PCR step added sample barcodes and sequencing adapters. Sequencing of libraries was done on Illumina HiSeq 2500 (2x100 bp) or NovaSeq (2x150 bp). In the paper's pipeline: MIGEC was used to demultiplex reads and collapse the reads into UMI consensus sequences, and MiXCR was used for V(D)J alignment. Clonotypes responding to the vaccine were identified with edgeR on replicate PBMC samples, with the criteria of FDR below 0.01 and a log2 fold change above 5 up to day 15. Each bulk clonotype was labeled CD4 or CD8 based on which sequenced repertoire, CD4 or CD8, contained the clonotype at higher abundance. TCRdb cleaned the public reads at Q25 with fastp, built clones with MiXCR and kept in-frame beta chains. CDR3 protein duplicates are merged, each entry listing the most common genes and DNA. The V and J calls were determined by TCRdb, not by the authors. Across this sample there are more than 350,000 distinct CDR3 sequences, with roughly 10% seen only once. The ten biggest clones cover around 18% of the sample.

The chain uses TRBV6-2 or TRBV6-3 and TRBJ2-6, with TRBD1 perhaps the D gene, on 5 matching bases. The sample in question was PBMCs, obtained on the day of the first yellow fever vaccination. The TCR was taken from a man aged 18 to 29 who received the YFV17D yellow fever vaccine. The DNA sequence reads TGTGCCAGCAGTTACAGACAGTCTGGGGCCAACGTCCTGACTTTC. This gives the protein CASSYRQSGANVLTF.